This T cell receptor (beta chain) was identified during a study of cytomegalovirus exposure and HLA in healthy donors. General study points: Altogether, more than 150 TCR beta chains were recorded as cytomegalovirus-associated. As confirmed in vitro, a few CMV-associated chains were specific for CMV antigens. The finding came from a later analysis; first-cohort TCR clusters tended to co-occur in the approximately 120 validation repertoires.

Sequencing was performed with immunoSEQ multiplex PCR; in TCRdb, only in-frame clones are kept and a portion is missing. The table has 50,000 to 80,000 clones, 90% to 95% seen once; the top ten hold approximately 5%. Concerning this clone: Its matching antigen is unknown.

V gave up 10 bases and J gave up 3 bases, with 18 bases separating them. This CDR3 contains 15 residues. CDR1 is MNHNS, CDR2 SASEGT, per germline. The chain employs TRBV6-1 and TRBJ2-2; the D is unclear. The sequenced sample consisted of PBMCs. This clonotype was obtained from a woman aged 18-29 years in good health and CMV-seropositive. The CDR3 DNA reads as TGTGCCATCCTTAATATGAGGTCGGACACCGGGGAGCTGTTTTTT. Its translation is CAILNMRSDTGELFF.